This T cell receptor (beta chain) was sequenced in a study of T cells after yellow fever vaccination. Each CDR3 protein gets one entry after TCRdb re-called the 5' RACE reads with MiXCR. The data contain about 360,000 distinct CDR3 sequences, about 6% of them singletons. Per the germline V gene, CDR1 is LGHNA and CDR2 is YNFKEQ. The CDR3 length is 11 residues. Trimming pared 8 bases from V and 3 bases from J, leaving 7 bases between. The receptor comes from a man aged 30-40 years who received the YFV17D yellow fever vaccine. The chain carries TRBV4-2 and TRBJ1-1; no clear D. This specimen was PBMCs, taken 5 days after the yellow fever booster vaccination. CDR3: CASQDDTEAFF. CDR3 bases: TGTGCCAGCCAAGATGACACTGAAGCTTTCTTT.